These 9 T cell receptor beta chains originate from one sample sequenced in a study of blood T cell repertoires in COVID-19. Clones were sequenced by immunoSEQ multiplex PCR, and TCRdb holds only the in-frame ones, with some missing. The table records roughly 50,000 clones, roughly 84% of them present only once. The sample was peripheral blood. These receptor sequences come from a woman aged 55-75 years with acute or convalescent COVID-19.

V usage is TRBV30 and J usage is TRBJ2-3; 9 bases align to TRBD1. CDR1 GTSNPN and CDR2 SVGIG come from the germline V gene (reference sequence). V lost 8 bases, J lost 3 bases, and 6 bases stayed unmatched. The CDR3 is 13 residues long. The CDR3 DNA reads TGTGCCGTTGACAGGGGGGGTACAGATACGCAGTATTTT. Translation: CAVDRGGTDTQYF.

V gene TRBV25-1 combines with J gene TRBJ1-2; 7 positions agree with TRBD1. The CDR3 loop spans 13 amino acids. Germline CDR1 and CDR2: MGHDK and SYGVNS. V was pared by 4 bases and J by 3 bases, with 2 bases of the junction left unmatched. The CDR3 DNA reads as TGTGCCAGCAGTGTTGGACAGGACTATGGCTACACCTTC. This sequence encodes CASSVGQDYGYTF.

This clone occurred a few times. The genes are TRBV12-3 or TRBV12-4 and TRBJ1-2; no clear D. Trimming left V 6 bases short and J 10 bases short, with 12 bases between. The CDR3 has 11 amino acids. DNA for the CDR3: TGTGCCAGCAGCATCAGCGTTCCCTACACCTTC. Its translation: CASSISVPYTF.

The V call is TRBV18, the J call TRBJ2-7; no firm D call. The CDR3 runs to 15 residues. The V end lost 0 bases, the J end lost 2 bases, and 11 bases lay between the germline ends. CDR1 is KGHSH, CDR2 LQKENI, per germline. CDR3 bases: TGTGCCAGCTCACCACCGGATACTATCCCCTACGAGCAGTACTTC. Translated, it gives CASSPPDTIPYEQYF.

The chain's CDR3 is CASSERGAGYGYTF. The CDR3 coding sequence is TGTGCCAGCAGTGAAAGAGGAGCGGGCTATGGCTACACCTTC. This rearrangement joins TRBV2 to TRBJ1-2; D gene uncertain. V lost 2 bases and J 4 bases, leaving 11 bases between the germline ends. The CDR3 is made up of 14 amino acids. Germline V gives CDR1 SNHLY, CDR2 FYNNEI.

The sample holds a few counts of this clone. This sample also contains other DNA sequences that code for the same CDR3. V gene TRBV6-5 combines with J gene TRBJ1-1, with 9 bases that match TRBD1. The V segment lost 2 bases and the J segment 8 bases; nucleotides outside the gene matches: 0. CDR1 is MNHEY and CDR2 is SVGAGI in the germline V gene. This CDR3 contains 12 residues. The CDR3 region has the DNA TGTGCCAGCAGTTACGGACAGGGGGAAGCTTTCTTT. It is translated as CASSYGQGEAFF.

DNA for the CDR3: TGTGCCAGCAGTTTTACTCTAGCGGGACGCTACAATGAGCAGTTCTTC. This codes for CASSFTLAGRYNEQFF. The chain carries TRBV6-5 and TRBJ2-1; 9 nucleotides agree with TRBD2. With 4 bases clipped from V and 3 bases from J, the junction kept 7 bases outside the gene matches. CDR1 MNHEY and CDR2 SVGAGI come from the germline V gene. CDR3 length: 16 amino acids.

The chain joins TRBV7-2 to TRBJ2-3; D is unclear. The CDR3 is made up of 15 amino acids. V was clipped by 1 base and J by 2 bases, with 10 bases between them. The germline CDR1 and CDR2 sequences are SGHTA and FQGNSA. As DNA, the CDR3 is TGTGCCAGCAGCTTAGTTGGCGGTAACACAGATACGCAGTATTTT. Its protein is CASSLVGGNTDTQYF.

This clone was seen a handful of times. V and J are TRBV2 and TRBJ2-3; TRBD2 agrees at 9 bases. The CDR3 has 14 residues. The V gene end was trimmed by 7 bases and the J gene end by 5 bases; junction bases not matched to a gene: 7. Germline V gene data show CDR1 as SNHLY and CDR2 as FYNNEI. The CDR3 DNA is TGTGCCAGCACAGCTAGCGGGGTCCAAGATACGCAGTATTTT. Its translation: CASTASGVQDTQYF.